These T cell receptor beta chains were read from a single sample in a study of blood T cells in healthy people across ages. TCRdb itself ran the 5' RACE reads through MiXCR, one entry per CDR3 protein. The sample lists more than 650,000 distinct CDR3 sequences, 22% seen once, with around a fifth in the top ten. The sample consisted of blood. The receptors were gathered from a man aged 65 to 79 in good health. CDR3s include the opening cysteine and the closing phenylalanine or tryptophan. The D gene is left open where the match is weak. Clone sizes are given selectively: once, few, many, or a class where the clone is expanded.

D gene: .; clone size: many; J gene: TRBJ2-5; V gene: TRBV19; CDR3 protein: CASSAGRDQYF; CDR3 DNA: TGTGCCAGTAGTGCCGGAAGGGACCAGTACTTC
D gene: TRBD1; clone size: few; J gene: TRBJ2-1; V gene: TRBV2; CDR3 protein: CASSDRQGTFSYNEQFF; CDR3 DNA: TGTGCCAGCAGCGACCGACAGGGCACCTTCTCCTACAATGAGCAGTTCTTC
D gene: .; clone size: few; J gene: TRBJ2-7; V gene: TRBV7-2; CDR3 protein: CASSFRTLGSYEQYF; CDR3 DNA: TGTGCCAGCAGCTTTAGGACCCTCGGCTCCTACGAGCAGTACTTC
D gene: TRBD1; clone size: few; J gene: TRBJ2-2; V gene: TRBV10-3; CDR3 protein: CAIGNRGTNTGELFF; CDR3 DNA: TGTGCCATTGGGAACAGGGGCACGAACACCGGGGAGCTGTTTTTT
D gene: .; clone size: few; J gene: TRBJ2-1; V gene: TRBV29-1; CDR3 protein: CSASDSYNEQFF; CDR3 DNA: TGCAGCGCCTCGGACAGTTACAATGAGCAGTTCTTC
D gene: TRBD2; clone size: .; J gene: TRBJ2-1; V gene: TRBV12-3/TRBV12-4; CDR3 protein: CASSTTSGGDYNEQFF; CDR3 DNA: TGTGCCAGCAGCACGACTAGCGGGGGGGATTACAATGAGCAGTTCTTC
D gene: .; clone size: many; J gene: TRBJ1-5; V gene: TRBV5-1; CDR3 protein: CAGPTRSPVIQPQHF; CDR3 DNA: TGCGCCGGCCCAACCAGGTCCCCGGTTATCCAGCCCCAGCATTTT
D gene: .; clone size: .; J gene: TRBJ2-2; V gene: TRBV5-1; CDR3 protein: CASSFIGAGELFF; CDR3 DNA: TGCGCCAGCAGCTTCATCGGCGCCGGGGAGCTGTTTTTT
D gene: TRBD1; clone size: few; J gene: TRBJ2-4; V gene: TRBV12-3/TRBV12-4; CDR3 protein: CAGTTGEAKNIQYF; CDR3 DNA: TGTGCCGGAACGACAGGGGAAGCCAAAAACATTCAGTACTTC
D gene: TRBD1; clone size: few; J gene: TRBJ1-5; V gene: TRBV28; CDR3 protein: CASSQTGGSNQPQHF; CDR3 DNA: TGTGCCAGCAGCCAAACAGGGGGAAGCAATCAGCCCCAGCATTTT
D gene: TRBD2; clone size: few; J gene: TRBJ2-1; V gene: TRBV12-3/TRBV12-4; CDR3 protein: CASSSGLARLNEQFF; CDR3 DNA: TGTGCCAGCAGTTCGGGACTAGCGCGTCTCAATGAGCAGTTCTTC
D gene: TRBD1; clone size: many; J gene: TRBJ1-5; V gene: TRBV20-1; CDR3 protein: CSARAGTGINQPQHF; CDR3 DNA: TGCAGTGCTAGGGCCGGGACAGGGATCAATCAGCCCCAGCATTTT
D gene: .; clone size: few; J gene: TRBJ2-5; V gene: TRBV20-1; CDR3 protein: CSASKVPETQYF; CDR3 DNA: TGCAGTGCTAGTAAAGTACCAGAGACCCAGTACTTC
D gene: .; clone size: .; J gene: TRBJ2-1; V gene: TRBV6-2/TRBV6-3; CDR3 protein: CASSGSRQHNEQFF; CDR3 DNA: TGTGCCAGCAGCGGGTCTAGGCAGCACAATGAGCAGTTCTTC
D gene: .; clone size: .; J gene: TRBJ2-1; V gene: TRBV2; CDR3 protein: CASGARVHEQFF; CDR3 DNA: TGTGCCAGCGGGGCCAGGGTCCATGAGCAGTTCTTC
D gene: TRBD1; clone size: .; J gene: TRBJ1-5; V gene: TRBV29-1; CDR3 protein: CSIQTGGLGNQPQHF; CDR3 DNA: TGCAGCATACAGACAGGGGGGTTGGGCAATCAGCCCCAGCATTTT
D gene: TRBD1; clone size: few; J gene: TRBJ1-2; V gene: TRBV7-9; CDR3 protein: CASSPTLTDRGYGYTF; CDR3 DNA: TGTGCCAGCAGCCCCACACTGACCGACAGGGGCTATGGCTACACCTTC
D gene: TRBD2; clone size: .; J gene: TRBJ2-7; V gene: TRBV4-2; CDR3 protein: CASSLGLAGGLRSYEQYF; CDR3 DNA: TGTGCCAGCAGCCTCGGACTAGCGGGGGGTCTCCGCTCATACGAGCAGTACTTC
D gene: .; clone size: once; J gene: TRBJ1-3; V gene: TRBV6-6; CDR3 protein: CASSLRGTSGNTIYF; CDR3 DNA: TGTGCCAGCAGTTTAAGGGGGACGAGTGGAAACACCATATATTTT
D gene: .; clone size: .; J gene: TRBJ2-3; V gene: TRBV11-2; CDR3 protein: CASSPAQADTQYF; CDR3 DNA: TGTGCCAGCAGCCCGGCGCAAGCAGATACGCAGTATTTT
D gene: .; clone size: .; J gene: TRBJ2-3; V gene: TRBV28; CDR3 protein: CASSLSVGGGDTQYF; CDR3 DNA: TGTGCCAGCAGTTTATCGGTGGGAGGGGGTGATACGCAGTATTTT
D gene: TRBD1; clone size: .; J gene: TRBJ2-3; V gene: TRBV18; CDR3 protein: CASSPPQGVADTQYF; CDR3 DNA: TGTGCCAGCTCACCACCCCAGGGGGTTGCAGATACGCAGTATTTT
D gene: .; clone size: few; J gene: TRBJ2-3; V gene: TRBV2; CDR3 protein: CASSEGGGTTDTQYF; CDR3 DNA: TGTGCCAGCAGTGAAGGTGGGGGGACCACAGATACGCAGTATTTT
D gene: .; clone size: few; J gene: TRBJ2-3; V gene: TRBV7-2; CDR3 protein: CASSLVAGRQDTQYF; CDR3 DNA: TGTGCCAGCAGCTTAGTCGCGGGGCGTCAAGATACGCAGTATTTT